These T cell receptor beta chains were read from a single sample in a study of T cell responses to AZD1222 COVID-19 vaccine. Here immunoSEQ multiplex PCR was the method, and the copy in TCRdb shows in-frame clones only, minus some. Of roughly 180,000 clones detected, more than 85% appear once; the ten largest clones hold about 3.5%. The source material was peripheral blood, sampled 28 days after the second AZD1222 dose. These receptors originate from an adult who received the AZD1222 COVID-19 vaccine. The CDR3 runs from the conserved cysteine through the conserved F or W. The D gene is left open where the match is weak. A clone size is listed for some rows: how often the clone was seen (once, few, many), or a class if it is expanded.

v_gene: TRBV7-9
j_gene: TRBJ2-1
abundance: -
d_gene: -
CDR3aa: CASSFYYFGGGNEQFF
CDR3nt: TGTGCCAGCAGCTTTTACTACTTCGGGGGTGGGAATGAGCAGTTCTTC

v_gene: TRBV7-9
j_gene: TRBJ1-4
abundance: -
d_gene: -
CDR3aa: CASSYPGPDEKLFF
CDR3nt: TGTGCCAGCAGCTATCCGGGACCGGATGAAAAACTGTTTTTT

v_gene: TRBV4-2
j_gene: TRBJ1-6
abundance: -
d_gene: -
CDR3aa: CASSQDGTVDSPLHF
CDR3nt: TGTGCCAGCAGCCAAGATGGGACGGTGGATTCACCCCTCCACTTT

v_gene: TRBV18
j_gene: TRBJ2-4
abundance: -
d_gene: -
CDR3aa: CASSPSGGPKNIQYF
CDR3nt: TGTGCCAGCTCACCATCTGGGGGGCCCAAAAACATTCAGTACTTC

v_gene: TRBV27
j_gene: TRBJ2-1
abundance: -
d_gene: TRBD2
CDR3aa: CASSTRTSGTYNEQFF
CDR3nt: TGTGCCAGCAGTACGAGGACTAGCGGGACCTACAATGAGCAGTTCTTC

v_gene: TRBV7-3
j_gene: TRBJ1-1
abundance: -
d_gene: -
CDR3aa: CASSDDRNTEAFF
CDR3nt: TGTGCCAGCAGCGACGACCGAAACACTGAAGCTTTCTTT

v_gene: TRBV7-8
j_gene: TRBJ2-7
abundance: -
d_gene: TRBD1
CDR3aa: CASSVGTDYEQYF
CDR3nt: TGTGCCAGCAGCGTAGGGACAGACTACGAGCAGTACTTC

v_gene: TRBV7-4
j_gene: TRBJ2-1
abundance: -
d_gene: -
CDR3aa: CASSLQSYNEQFF
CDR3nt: TGTGCCAGCAGCCTGCAGTCCTACAATGAGCAGTTCTTC

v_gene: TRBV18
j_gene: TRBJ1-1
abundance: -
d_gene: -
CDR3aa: CASSERGRGTEAFF
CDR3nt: TGTGCCAGCTCGGAACGGGGTCGGGGCACTGAAGCTTTCTTT

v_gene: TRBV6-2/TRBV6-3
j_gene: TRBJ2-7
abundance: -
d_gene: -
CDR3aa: CASSYGGTTHYEQYF
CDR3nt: TGTGCCAGCAGTTACGGAGGGACAACGCACTACGAGCAGTACTTC

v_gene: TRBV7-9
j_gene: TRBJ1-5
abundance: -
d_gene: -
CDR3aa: CASSLADRYQPQHF
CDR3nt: TGTGCCAGCAGCTTAGCGGACAGATATCAGCCCCAGCATTTT

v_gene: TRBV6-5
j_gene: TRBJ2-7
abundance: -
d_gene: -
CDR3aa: CASGKLYEQYF
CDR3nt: TGTGCCAGCGGTAAACTCTACGAGCAGTACTTC

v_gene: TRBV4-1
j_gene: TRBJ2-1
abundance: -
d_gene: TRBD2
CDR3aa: CASSQAGPSGTSNEQFF
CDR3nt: TGCGCCAGCAGCCAAGCGGGTCCTAGCGGGACATCCAATGAGCAGTTCTTC

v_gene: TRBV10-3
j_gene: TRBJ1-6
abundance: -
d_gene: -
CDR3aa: CAIRVREGSSPLHF
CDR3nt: TGTGCCATCAGGGTCAGGGAGGGGTCTTCACCCCTCCACTTT

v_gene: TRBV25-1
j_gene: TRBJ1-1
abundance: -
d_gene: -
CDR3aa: CASSELANTEAFF
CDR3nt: TGTGCCAGCAGTGAGCTGGCGAACACTGAAGCTTTCTTT

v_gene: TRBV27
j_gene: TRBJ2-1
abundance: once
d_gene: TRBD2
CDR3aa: CASSLTRAGNEQFF
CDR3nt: TGTGCCAGCAGTTTGACCCGAGCGGGGAATGAGCAGTTCTTC

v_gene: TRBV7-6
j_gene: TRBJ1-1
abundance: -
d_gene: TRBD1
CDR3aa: CASSLGTGKAFF
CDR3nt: TGTGCCAGCAGCTTAGGGACAGGGAAAGCTTTCTTT

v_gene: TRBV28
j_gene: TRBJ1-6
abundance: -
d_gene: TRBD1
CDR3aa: CASSPQLTGAGSPLHF
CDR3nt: TGTGCCAGCAGTCCTCAATTGACAGGGGCTGGTTCACCCCTCCACTTT

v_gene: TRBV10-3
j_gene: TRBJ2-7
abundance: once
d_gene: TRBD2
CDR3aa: CAISDLAGGPYEQYF
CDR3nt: TGTGCCATCAGTGACCTAGCGGGAGGGCCCTACGAGCAGTACTTC

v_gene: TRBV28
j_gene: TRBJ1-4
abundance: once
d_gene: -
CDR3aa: CASIGGFYREKLFF
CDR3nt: TGTGCCAGCATTGGTGGGTTTTATCGAGAAAAACTGTTTTTT

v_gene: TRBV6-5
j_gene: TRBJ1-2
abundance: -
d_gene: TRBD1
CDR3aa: CASSYSDRDGYTF
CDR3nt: TGTGCCAGCAGTTACTCGGACAGGGATGGCTACACCTTC

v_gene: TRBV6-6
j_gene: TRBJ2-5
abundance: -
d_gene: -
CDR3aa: CASSYYRQGQETQYF
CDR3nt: TGTGCCAGCAGTTACTATCGGCAGGGCCAAGAGACCCAGTACTTC

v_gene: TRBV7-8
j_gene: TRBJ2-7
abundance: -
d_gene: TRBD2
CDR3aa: CASSFYVAGGGEQYF
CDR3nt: TGTGCCAGCAGCTTTTATGTAGCGGGAGGTGGGGAGCAGTACTTC

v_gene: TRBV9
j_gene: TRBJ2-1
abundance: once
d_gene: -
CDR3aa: CASSVLGESNNEQFF
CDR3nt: TGTGCCAGCAGCGTATTGGGGGAGAGCAACAATGAGCAGTTCTTC

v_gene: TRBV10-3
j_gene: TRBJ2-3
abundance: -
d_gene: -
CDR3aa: CATHPGTDTQYF
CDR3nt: TGTGCCACCCATCCCGGGACAGATACGCAGTATTTT

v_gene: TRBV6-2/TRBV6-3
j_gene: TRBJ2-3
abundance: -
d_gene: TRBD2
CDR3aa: CASSYSITLGEGLIDTQYF
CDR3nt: TGTGCCAGCAGTTACTCGATAACCTTGGGGGAGGGCCTGATAGATACGCAGTATTTT

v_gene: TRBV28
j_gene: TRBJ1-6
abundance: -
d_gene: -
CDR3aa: CATILAYNSPLHF
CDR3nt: TGTGCCACCATCCTCGCCTATAATTCACCCCTCCACTTT

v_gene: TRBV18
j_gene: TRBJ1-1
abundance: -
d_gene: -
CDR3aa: CASSPPGWENTEAFF
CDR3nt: TGTGCCAGCTCACCACCGGGGTGGGAGAACACTGAAGCTTTCTTT

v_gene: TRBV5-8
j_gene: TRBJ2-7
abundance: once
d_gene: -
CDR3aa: CASIYEQYF
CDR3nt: TGTGCCAGCATCTACGAGCAGTACTTC

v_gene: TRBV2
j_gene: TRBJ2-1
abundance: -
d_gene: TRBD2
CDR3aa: CASKLAGVRDNEQFF
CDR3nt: TGTGCCAGCAAATTAGCGGGAGTAAGGGACAATGAGCAGTTCTTC

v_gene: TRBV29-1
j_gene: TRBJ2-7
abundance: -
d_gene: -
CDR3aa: CSVEDLQGTADRVRGQYF
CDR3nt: TGCAGCGTTGAAGATTTACAGGGTACCGCGGATAGAGTACGAGGGCAGTACTTC

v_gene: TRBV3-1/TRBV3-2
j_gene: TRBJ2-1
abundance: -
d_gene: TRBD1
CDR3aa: CASSQGRTGRNEQFF
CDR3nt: TGTGCCAGCAGCCAAGGTCGGACAGGGAGGAATGAGCAGTTCTTC

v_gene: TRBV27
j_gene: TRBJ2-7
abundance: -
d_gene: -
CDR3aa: CASSPQGTALSYEQYF
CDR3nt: TGTGCCAGCAGTCCACAGGGGACTGCCCTCTCCTACGAGCAGTACTTC

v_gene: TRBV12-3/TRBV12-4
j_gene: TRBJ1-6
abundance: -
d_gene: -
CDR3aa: CASSFSGSPLHF
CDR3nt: TGTGCCAGCAGTTTCAGCGGGTCACCCCTCCACTTT

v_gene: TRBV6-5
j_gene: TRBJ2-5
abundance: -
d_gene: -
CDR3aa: CASSYSTKGAQYF
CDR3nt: TGTGCCAGCAGTTACTCCACCAAGGGGGCCCAGTACTTC

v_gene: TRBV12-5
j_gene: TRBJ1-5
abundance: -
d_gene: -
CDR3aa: CASGPPSEQPQHF
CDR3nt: TGTGCTAGTGGTCCGCCGTCAGAGCAGCCCCAGCATTTT

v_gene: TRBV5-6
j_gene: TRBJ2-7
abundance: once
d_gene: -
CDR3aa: CASSATYEQYF
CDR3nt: TGTGCCAGCAGCGCAACCTACGAGCAGTACTTC

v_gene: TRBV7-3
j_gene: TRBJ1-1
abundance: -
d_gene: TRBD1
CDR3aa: CASSKGRGRVTEAFF
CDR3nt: TGTGCCAGCAGCAAAGGCAGGGGGCGCGTCACTGAAGCTTTCTTT

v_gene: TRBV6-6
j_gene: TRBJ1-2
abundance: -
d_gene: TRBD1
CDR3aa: CASRGTGVFFGYTF
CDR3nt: TGTGCCAGCAGGGGGACAGGGGTTTTTTTTGGCTACACCTTC

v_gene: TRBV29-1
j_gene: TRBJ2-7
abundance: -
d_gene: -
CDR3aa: CSVNSSSRLHEQYF
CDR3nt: TGCAGCGTCAATAGCTCCTCCCGGCTTCACGAGCAGTACTTC

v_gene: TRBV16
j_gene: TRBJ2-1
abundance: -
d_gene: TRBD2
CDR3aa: CASSQSGGDFSNEQFF
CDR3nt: TGTGCCAGCAGCCAATCGGGGGGGGACTTCTCCAATGAGCAGTTCTTC

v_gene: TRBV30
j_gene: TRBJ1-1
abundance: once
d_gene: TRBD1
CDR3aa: CAWSEDRGLPEAFF
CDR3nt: TGTGCCTGGAGTGAGGACAGGGGGCTGCCCGAAGCTTTCTTT

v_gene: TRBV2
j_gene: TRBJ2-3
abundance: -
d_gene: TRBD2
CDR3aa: CASSVTSGSTDTQYF
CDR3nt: TGTGCCAGCAGTGTGACTAGCGGTTCCACAGATACGCAGTATTTT

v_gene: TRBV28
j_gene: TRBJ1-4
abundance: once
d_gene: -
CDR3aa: CASSFQGRLFF
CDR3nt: TGTGCCAGCAGTTTTCAGGGGCGGCTGTTTTTT

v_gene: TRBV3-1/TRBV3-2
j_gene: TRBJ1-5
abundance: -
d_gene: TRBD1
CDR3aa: CASSYRGNQPQHF
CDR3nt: TGTGCCAGCAGCTACAGGGGGAATCAGCCCCAGCATTTT

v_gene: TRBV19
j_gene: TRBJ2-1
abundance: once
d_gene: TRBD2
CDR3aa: CASSIGSGSSDEQFF
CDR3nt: TGTGCCAGTAGTATAGGAAGCGGGAGTTCCGATGAGCAGTTCTTC

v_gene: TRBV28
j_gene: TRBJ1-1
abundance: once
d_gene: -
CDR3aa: CASRFAGQYPEAFF
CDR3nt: TGTGCCAGCAGGTTCGCCGGCCAGTATCCTGAAGCTTTCTTT

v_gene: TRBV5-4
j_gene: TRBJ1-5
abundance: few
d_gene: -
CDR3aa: CASSFWGQPQHF
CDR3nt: TGTGCCAGCAGCTTTTGGGGTCAGCCCCAGCATTTT

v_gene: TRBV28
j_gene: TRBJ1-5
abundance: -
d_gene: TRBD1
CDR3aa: CASSLPQGVTRAQHF
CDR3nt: TGTGCCAGCAGTTTGCCACAGGGGGTTACCCGTGCCCAGCATTTT

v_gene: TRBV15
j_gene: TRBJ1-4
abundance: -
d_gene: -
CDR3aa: CATSRAPGTGEKLFF
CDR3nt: TGTGCCACCAGCAGAGCTCCGGGCACGGGGGAAAAACTGTTTTTT

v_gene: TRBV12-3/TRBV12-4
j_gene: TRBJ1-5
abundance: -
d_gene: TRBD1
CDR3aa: CASSSQGAGPQHF
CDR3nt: TGTGCCAGCAGTTCGCAGGGGGCAGGGCCCCAGCATTTT

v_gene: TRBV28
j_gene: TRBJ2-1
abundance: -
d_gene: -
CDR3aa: CASRKPRGTDNEQFF
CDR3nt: TGTGCCAGCAGGAAACCCCGCGGGACCGACAATGAGCAGTTCTTC

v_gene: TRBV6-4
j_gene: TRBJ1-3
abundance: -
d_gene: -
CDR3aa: CASSEGNTIYF
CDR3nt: TGTGCCAGCAGTGAAGGGAACACCATATATTTT

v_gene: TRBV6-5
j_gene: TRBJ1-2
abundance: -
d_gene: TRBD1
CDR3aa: CASSYTGTGRYGYTF
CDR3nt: TGTGCCAGCAGTTACACAGGGACAGGGAGATATGGCTACACCTTC

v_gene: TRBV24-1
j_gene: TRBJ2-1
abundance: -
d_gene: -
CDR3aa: CATIVLGVWDNEQFF
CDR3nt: TGTGCCACCATCGTACTTGGGGTGTGGGACAATGAGCAGTTCTTC

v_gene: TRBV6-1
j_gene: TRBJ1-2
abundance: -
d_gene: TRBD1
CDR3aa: CASSDTGGGKGYTF
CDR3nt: TGTGCCAGCAGTGACACAGGGGGCGGGAAAGGCTACACCTTC

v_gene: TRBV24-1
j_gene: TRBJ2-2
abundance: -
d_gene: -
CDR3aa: CATSRTLSPGELFF
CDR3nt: TGTGCCACCAGTAGAACATTGAGTCCCGGGGAGCTGTTTTTT

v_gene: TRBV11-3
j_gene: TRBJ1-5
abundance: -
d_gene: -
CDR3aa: CASSQGVNQPQHF
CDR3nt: TGTGCCAGCAGTCAAGGAGTTAATCAGCCCCAGCATTTT

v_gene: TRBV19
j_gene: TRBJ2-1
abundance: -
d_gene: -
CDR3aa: CASSINRNNEQFF
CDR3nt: TGTGCCAGTAGTATAAACAGAAACAATGAGCAGTTCTTC